The sequence of this T cell receptor (beta chain) was determined in a study of post-analysis software for immune sequencing data. Study as a whole: Disease courses included relapsing-remitting, secondary progressive and progressive-relapsing multiple sclerosis. Study-level points and caveats: Four or five TRBV segments were more frequent in patients than controls; TRBV5-6, TRBV5-1 and TRBV20-1 belonged to this group. A significant reduction in normalized Chao1 diversity was observed in multiple sclerosis patients versus controls.

Unique molecular identifiers were carried by the TCR beta cDNA libraries. Roughly 0.5 million cDNA molecules were obtained from roughly 1 to 10 million T cells. MiXCR, run by TCRdb on the PCR reads, gives a single entry per CDR3 protein. Found here are under 200,000 distinct CDR3 sequences, roughly 35% of them singletons; the top ten hold 25% to 35%. This CDR3 contains 14 residues. V was shortened by 0 bases and J by 2 bases, with 9 bases between the two germline ends. Germline assignment: CDR1 SGHDT and CDR2 YYEEEE. This clonotype was recorded a few times. Its antigen is not known. The sequence came from a girl under 18 with multiple sclerosis. The specimen was blood, collected after autologous hematopoietic stem cell transplantation. V is TRBV5-6 and J is TRBJ2-7; the D gene is possibly TRBD1 (5 bases). In nucleotides, the CDR3 is TGTGCCAGCAGCTTGGCCGGACACACCTACGAGCAGTACTTC. It yields the protein CASSLAGHTYEQYF.